These 6 T cell receptor beta chains originate from one sample sequenced in a study of cytomegalovirus exposure and HLA in healthy donors. The PCR employed 60 Vbeta primers together with 13 Jbeta primers. Libraries were prepared by immunoSEQ multiplex PCR; TCRdb keeps only in-frame clonotypes and omits some of them. The sample carries about 200,000 clones, roughly 80% recorded once. Sequenced sample: PBMCs. The origin of the receptors is a male donor in good health and CMV-seronegative.

The chain links TRBV29-1 to TRBJ2-1, with 11 bases that match TRBD2. Losses at the gene ends were 8 bases for V and 6 bases for J; bases not matched to a gene: 9. Germline V gives CDR1 SQVTM, CDR2 ANQGSEA. The CDR3 spans 14 residues. Here the CDR3 DNA reads TGCAGCATCAGACTAGCGGGGAGAACCAATGAGCAGTTCTTC. Protein product: CSIRLAGRTNEQFF.

This chain uses TRBV2 with TRBJ2-1; 10 nucleotides match TRBD2. Per the germline V gene, CDR1 is SNHLY and CDR2 is FYNNEI. The CDR3 extends over 20 amino acids. V lost 4 bases and J lost 0; bases outside the gene matches: 15. The CDR3 region is CASSALLAGSLLSSYNEQFF. Written as DNA, the CDR3 is TGTGCCAGCAGTGCCCTACTAGCGGGGTCACTACTTAGCTCCTACAATGAGCAGTTCTTC. The variable domain in full, with the rest retrieved from reference TRBV2 and TRBJ2-1, is EPEVTQTPSHQVTQMGQEVILRCVPISNHLYFYWYRQILGQKVEFLVSFYNNEISEKSEIFDDQFSVERPDGSNFTLKIRSTKLEDSAMYFCASSALLAGSLLSSYNEQFFGPGTRLTVL.

This chain joins TRBV7-8 and TRBJ1-1; D may be TRBD1 (5 bases). The CDR3 loop spans 15 amino acids. Germline CDR1 is SGHVS and CDR2 is FQNEAQ. V lost 4 bases and J lost 4, with 16 bases in between. The CDR3 DNA is TGTGCCAGCAGCTCCCTAGGGTTAGGGGCCACTGAAGCTTTCTTT. Protein: CASSSLGLGATEAFF.

J is TRBJ1-6 and V is TRBV5-1, with no clear D. The CDR3 covers 13 residues. The V end was cut by 0 bases, the J end by 10 bases, with 8 bases between. Germline V gene lookup returns CDR1 SGHRS and CDR2 YFSETQ. The CDR3 DNA sequence: TGCGCCAGCAGCTTGGCTCCCAGATCACCCCTCCACTTT. Translated, it gives CASSLAPRSPLHF.

J is TRBJ2-1 and V is TRBV4-1, with 12 bases identical to TRBD2. The trim removed 0 bases at V and 4 bases at J, leaving 1 base unmatched. Per the germline V gene, CDR1 is MGHRA and CDR2 is YSYEKL. The CDR3 has 16 residues. DNA of the CDR3: TGCGCCAGCAGCCAAGAGGGACTAGCGGGTTACAATGAGCAGTTCTTC. Encoded protein: CASSQEGLAGYNEQFF.

The chain couples TRBV30 to TRBJ1-1; no reliable D call. The CDR3 spans 15 residues. Germline V gene lookup returns CDR1 GTSNPN and CDR2 SVGIG (reference sequence). V lost 0 bases and J 1 base, leaving 12 bases between the germline ends. CDR3 amino acids: CAWSVRSSANTEAFF. The CDR3 region has the DNA TGTGCCTGGAGTGTACGTTCCAGCGCGAACACTGAAGCTTTCTTT. The full variable domain, completed using reference TRBV30 and TRBJ1-1, is SQTIHQWPATLVQPVGSPLSLECTVEGTSNPNLYWYRQAAGRGLQLLFYSVGIGQISSEVPQNLSASRPQDRQFILSSKKLLLSDSGFYLCAWSVRSSANTEAFFGQGTRLTVV.